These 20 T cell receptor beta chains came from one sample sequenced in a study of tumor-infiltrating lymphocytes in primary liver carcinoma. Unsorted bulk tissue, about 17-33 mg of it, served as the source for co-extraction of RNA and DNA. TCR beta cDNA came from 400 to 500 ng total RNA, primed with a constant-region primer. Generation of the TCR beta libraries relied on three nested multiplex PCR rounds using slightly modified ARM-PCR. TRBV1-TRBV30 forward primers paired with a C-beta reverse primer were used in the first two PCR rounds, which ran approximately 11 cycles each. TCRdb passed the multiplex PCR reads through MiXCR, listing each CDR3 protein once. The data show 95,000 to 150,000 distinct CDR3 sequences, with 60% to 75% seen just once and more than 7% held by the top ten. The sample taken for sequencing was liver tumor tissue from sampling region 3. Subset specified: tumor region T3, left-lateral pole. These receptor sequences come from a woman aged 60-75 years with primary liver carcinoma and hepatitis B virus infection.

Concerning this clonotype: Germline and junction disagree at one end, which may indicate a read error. The chain's CDR3 is CVSSPLGTGSQPQHF. The CDR3 nucleotides are TGTGTCAGCAGCCCCCTAGGGACAGGCAGTCAGCCCCAGCATTTT. The chain recombines TRBV12-3 or TRBV12-4 with TRBJ1-5; 8 bases are shared with TRBD1. The CDR3 has 15 amino acids.

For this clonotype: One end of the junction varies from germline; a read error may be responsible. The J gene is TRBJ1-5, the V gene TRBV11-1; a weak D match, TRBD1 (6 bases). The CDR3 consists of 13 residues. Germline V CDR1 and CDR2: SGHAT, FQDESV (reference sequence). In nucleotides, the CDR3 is TGTACCAGCAGCCGAGACAGGAATCTGCTCCAGCATTTT. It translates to CTSSRDRNLLQHF.

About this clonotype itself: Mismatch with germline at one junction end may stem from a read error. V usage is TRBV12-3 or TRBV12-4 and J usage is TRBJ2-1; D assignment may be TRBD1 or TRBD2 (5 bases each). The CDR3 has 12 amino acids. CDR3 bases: TGTGCCAGTAGTAAACCGGGACGTGAGCACTTCTTC. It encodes CASSKPGREHFF.

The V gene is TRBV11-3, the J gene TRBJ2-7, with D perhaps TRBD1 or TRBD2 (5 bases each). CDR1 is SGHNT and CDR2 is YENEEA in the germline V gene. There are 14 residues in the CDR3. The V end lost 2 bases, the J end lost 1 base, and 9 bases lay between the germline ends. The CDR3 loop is CASSLRDESYEQYF. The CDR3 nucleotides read TGTGCCAGCAGCTTAAGGGACGAATCCTACGAGCAGTACTTC.

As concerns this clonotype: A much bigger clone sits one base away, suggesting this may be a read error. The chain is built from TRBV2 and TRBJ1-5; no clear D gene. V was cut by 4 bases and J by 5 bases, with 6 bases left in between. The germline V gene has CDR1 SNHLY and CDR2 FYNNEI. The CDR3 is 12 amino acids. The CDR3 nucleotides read TGTGCCAGCAGTGGCGGGGATCAGCCCCAGCATTTT. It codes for CASSGGDQPQHF.

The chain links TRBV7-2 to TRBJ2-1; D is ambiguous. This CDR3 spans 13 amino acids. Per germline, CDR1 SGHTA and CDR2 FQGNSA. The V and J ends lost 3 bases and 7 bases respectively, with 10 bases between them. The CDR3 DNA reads TGTGCCAGCAGCTTGGGCTTTTTAAATGAGCAGTTCTTC. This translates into CASSLGFLNEQFF.

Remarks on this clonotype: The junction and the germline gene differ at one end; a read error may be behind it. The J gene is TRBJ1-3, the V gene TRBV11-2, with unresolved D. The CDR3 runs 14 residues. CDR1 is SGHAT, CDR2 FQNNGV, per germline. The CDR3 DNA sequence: TGTACCAGCAGCTTAGAAGTGGCTAGAAACACCATATATTTT. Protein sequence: CTSSLEVARNTIYF.

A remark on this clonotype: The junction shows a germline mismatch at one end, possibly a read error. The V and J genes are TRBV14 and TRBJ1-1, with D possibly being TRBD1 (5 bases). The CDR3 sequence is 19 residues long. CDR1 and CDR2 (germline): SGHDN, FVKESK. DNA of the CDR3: TGTGCCAGCAGCCAAACCCCGTATCGGACGGGGGGTATAGAAACTGGAGCTTTCTTT. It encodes CASSQTPYRTGGIETGAFF. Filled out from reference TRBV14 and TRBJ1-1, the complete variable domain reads EAGVTQFPSHSVIEKGQTVTLRCDPISGHDNLYWYRRVMGKEIKFLLHFVKESKQDESGMPNNRFLAERTGGTYSTLKVQPAELEDSGVYFCASSQTPYRTGGIETGAFFGQGTRLTVV.

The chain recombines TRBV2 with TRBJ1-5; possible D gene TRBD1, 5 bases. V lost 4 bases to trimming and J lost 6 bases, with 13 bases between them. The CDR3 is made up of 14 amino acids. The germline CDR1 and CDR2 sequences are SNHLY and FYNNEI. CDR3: CASSGGGRSQPQHF. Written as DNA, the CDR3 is TGTGCCAGCAGTGGGGGGGGGAGAAGTCAGCCCCAGCATTTT.

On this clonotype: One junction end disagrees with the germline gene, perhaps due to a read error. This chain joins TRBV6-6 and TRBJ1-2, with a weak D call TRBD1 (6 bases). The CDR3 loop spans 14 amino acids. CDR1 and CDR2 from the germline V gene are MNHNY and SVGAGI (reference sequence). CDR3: CASSFPGRGDGYTF. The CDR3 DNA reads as TGCGCCAGCAGTTTCCCCGGCAGGGGAGATGGCTACACCTTC.

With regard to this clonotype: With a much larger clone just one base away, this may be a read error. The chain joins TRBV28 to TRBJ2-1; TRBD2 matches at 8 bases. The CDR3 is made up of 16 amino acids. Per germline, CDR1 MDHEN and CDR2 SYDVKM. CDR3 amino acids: CASSSTSGLVGNELFF. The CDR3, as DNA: TGTGCCAGCAGTTCGACTTCGGGACTAGTGGGCAATGAGCTGTTCTTC.

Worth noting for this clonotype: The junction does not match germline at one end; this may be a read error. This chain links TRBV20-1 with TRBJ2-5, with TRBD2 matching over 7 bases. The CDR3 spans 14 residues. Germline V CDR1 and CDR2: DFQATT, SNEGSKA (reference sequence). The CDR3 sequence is CSARIAGLQETQYF. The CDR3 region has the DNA TGCAGTGCTAGGATAGCGGGCTTACAAGAGACACAGTACTTC.

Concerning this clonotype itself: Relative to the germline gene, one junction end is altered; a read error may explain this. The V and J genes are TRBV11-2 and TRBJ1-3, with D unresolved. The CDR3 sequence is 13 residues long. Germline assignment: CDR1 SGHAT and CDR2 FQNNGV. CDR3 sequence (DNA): TGTGTCAGCAGCTTACCAGCTGGAGACGCCATATATTTT. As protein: CVSSLPAGDAIYF.

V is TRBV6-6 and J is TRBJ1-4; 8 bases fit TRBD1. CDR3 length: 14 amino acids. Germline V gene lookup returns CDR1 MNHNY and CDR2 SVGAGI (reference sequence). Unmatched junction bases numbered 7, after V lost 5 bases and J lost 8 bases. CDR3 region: CASSHRTGTEKLFF. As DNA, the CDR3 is TGTGCCAGCAGTCACCGGACAGGGACGGAAAAACTGTTTTTT.

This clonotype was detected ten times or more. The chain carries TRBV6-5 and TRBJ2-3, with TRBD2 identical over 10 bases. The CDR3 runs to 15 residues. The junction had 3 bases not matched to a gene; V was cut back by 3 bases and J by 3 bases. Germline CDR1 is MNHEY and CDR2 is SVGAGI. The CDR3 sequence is CASSYGLAETDTQYF. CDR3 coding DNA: TGTGCCAGCAGTTATGGACTAGCGGAAACAGATACGCAGTATTTT.

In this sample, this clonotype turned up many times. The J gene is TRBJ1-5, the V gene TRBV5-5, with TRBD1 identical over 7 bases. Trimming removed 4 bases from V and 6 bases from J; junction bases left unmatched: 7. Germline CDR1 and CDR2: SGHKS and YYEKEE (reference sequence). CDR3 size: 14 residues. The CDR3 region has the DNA TGTGCCAGCAGCCCAGGGACAGTGGGTCAGCCCCAGCATTTT. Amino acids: CASSPGTVGQPQHF.

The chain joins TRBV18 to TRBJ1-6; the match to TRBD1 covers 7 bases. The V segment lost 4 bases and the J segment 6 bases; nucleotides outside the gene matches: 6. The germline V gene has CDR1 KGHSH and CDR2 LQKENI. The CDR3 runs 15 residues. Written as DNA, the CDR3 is TGTGCCAGCTCACAGGGACAGTCTCGTAATTCACCCCTCCACTTT. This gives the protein CASSQGQSRNSPLHF. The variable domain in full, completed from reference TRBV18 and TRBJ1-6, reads NAGVMQNPRHLVRRRGQEARLRCSPMKGHSHVYWYRQLPEEGLKFMVYLQKENIIDESGMPKERFSAEFPKEGPSILRIQQVVRGDSAAYFCASSQGQSRNSPLHFGNGTRLTVT.

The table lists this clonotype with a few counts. The CDR3 sequence is CASTLRTFNQPQHF. Here the CDR3 DNA reads TGTGCCAGCACCCTGCGGACATTCAATCAGCCCCAGCATTTT. The chain employs TRBV28 and TRBJ1-5; TRBD1 might be the D (5 bases). The CDR3 contains 14 residues. Deletions cut 7 bases from V and 3 bases from J, with 13 bases between. In germline, CDR1 is MDHEN, CDR2 SYDVKM.

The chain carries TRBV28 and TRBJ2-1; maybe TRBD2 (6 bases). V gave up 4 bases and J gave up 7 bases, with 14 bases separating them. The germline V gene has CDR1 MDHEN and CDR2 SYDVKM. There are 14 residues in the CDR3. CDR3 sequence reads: CASSSVGGFNEQFF. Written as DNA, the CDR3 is TGTGCCAGCAGTTCGGTTGGGGGGTTTAATGAGCAGTTCTTC.

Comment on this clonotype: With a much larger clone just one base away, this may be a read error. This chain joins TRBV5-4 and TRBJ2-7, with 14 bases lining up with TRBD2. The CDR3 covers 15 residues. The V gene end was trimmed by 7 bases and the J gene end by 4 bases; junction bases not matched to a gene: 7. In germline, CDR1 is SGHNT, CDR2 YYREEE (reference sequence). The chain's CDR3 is CASGRGTSGSYEQYF. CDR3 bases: TGTGCCAGCGGCCGAGGGACTAGCGGGAGTTACGAGCAGTACTTC.